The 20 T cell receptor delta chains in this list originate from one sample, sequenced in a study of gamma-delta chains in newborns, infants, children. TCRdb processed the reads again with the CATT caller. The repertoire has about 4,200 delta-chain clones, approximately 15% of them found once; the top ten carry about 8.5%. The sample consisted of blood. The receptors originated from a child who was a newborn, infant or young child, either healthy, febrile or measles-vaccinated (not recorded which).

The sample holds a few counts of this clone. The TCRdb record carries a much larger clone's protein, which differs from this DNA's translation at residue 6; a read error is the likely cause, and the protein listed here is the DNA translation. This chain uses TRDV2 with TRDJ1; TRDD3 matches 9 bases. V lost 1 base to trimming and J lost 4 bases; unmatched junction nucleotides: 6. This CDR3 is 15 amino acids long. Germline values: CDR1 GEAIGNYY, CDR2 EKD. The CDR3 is CACDTRGIPGDKLIF. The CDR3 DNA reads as TGTGCCTGTGACACTCGGGGGATACCGGGCGATAAACTCATCTTT.

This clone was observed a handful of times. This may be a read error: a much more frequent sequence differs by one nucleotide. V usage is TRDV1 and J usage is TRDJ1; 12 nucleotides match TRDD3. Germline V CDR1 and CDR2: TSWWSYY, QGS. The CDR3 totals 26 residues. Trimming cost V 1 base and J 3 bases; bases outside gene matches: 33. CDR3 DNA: TGTGCTCTTGGGGAACAAGCCCACCTAATCCTCACTTTACTACTGGGGGATACCAGATGGCCCGATAAACTCATCTTT. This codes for CALGEQAHLILTLLLGDTRWPDKLIF.

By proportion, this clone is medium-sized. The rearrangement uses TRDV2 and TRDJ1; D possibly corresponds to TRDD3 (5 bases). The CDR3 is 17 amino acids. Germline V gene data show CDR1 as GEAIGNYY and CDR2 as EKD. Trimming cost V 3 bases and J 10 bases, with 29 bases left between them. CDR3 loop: CACDPLLYSGPRGGLIF. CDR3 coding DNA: TGTGCCTGTGACCCCTTATTATATTCCGGCCCTAGGGGGGGACTCATCTTT.

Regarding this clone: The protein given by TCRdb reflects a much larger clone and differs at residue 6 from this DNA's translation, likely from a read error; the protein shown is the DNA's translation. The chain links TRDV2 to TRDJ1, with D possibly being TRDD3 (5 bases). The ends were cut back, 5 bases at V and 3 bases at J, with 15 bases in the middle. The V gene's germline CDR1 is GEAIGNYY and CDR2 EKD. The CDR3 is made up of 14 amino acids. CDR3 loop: CACVPSVGSDKLIF. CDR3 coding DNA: TGTGCCTGTGTCCCCTCGGTGGGGTCCGATAAACTCATCTTT.

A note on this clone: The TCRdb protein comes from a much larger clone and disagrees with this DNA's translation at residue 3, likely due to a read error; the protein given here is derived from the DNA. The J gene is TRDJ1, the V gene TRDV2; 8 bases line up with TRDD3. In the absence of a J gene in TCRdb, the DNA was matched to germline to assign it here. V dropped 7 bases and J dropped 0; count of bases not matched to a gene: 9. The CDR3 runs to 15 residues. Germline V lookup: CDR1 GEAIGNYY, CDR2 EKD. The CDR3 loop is CAWEQGYGYTDKLIF. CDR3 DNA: TGTGCCTGGGAACAGGGATACGGGTACACCGATAAACTCATCTTT.

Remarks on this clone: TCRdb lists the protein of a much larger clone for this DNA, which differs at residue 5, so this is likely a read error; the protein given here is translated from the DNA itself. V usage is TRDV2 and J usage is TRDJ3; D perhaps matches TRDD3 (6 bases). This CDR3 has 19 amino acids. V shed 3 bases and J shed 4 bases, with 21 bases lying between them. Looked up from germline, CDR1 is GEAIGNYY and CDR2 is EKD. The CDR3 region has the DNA TGTGCCTGTGACGCGGTGGATGGGGATGCCGAATGGGACACCCGACAGATGTTTTTC. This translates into CACDAVDGDAEWDTRQMFF.

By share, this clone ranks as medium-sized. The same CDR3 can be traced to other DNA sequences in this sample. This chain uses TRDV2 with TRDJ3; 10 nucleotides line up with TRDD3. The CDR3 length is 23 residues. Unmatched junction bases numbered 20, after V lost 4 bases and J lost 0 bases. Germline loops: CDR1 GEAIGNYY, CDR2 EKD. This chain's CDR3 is CACDPVVGDTEVRASWDTRQMFF. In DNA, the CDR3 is TGTGCCTGTGATCCCGTGGTGGGGGATACTGAGGTTAGGGCCTCCTGGGACACCCGACAGATGTTTTTC.

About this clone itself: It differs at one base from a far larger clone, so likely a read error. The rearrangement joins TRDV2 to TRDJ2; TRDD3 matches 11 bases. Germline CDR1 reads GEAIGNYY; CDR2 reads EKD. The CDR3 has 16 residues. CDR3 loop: CARDKLGDTLTAQLFF. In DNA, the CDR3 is TGTGCCCGTGACAAACTGGGGGATACTTTGACAGCACAACTCTTCTTT.

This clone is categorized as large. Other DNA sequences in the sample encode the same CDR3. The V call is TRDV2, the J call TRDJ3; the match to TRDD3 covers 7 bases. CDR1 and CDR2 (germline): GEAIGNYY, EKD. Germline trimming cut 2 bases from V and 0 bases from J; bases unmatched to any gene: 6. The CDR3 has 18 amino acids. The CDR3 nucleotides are TGTGCCTGTGACAGGCTGGGGGCCCGCTCCTGGGACACCCGACAGATGTTTTTC. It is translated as CACDRLGARSWDTRQMFF.

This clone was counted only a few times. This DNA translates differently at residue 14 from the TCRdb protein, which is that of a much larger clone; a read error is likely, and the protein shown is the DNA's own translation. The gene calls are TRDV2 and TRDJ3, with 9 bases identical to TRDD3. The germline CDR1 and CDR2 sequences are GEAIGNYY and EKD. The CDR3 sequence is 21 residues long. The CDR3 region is CACDTGWVLGESSRDTRQMFF. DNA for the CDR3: TGTGCCTGTGACACCGGTTGGGTACTGGGGGAGAGCTCCCGGGACACCCGACAGATGTTTTTC.

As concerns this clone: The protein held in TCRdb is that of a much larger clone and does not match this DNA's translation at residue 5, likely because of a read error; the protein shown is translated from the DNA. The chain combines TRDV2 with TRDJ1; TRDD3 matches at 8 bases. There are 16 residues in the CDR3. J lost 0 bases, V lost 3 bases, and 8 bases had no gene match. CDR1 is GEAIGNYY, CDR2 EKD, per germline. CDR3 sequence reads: CACDAVGGSYTDKLIF. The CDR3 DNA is TGTGCCTGTGACGCCGTTGGGGGATCCTACACCGATAAACTCATCTTT.

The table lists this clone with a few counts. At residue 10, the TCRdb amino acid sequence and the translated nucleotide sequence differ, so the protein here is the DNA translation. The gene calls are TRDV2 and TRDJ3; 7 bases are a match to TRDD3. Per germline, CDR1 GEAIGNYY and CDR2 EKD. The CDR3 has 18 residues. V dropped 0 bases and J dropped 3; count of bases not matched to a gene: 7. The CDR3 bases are TGTGCCTGTGACACCATGGGGGACCGCTTCTGGGACACCCGACAGATGTTTTTC. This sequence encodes CACDTMGDRFWDTRQMFF.

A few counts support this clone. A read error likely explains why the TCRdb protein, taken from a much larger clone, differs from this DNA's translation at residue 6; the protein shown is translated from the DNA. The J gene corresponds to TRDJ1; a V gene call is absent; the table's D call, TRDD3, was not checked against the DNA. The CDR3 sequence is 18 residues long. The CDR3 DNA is TGTGCCTGTGACTTCCTACTGGGGGATACGCGAAGAGGAGATAAACTCATCTTT. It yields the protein CACDFLLGDTRRGDKLIF.

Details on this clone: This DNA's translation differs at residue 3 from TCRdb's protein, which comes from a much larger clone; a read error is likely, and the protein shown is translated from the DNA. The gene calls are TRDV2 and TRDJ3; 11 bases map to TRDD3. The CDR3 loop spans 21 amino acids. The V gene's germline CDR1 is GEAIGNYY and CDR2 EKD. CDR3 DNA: TGTGCCAGTGACACCCTAGAAGTACTGGGGGATAACTCCTGGGACACCCGACAGATGTTTTTC. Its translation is CASDTLEVLGDNSWDTRQMFF.

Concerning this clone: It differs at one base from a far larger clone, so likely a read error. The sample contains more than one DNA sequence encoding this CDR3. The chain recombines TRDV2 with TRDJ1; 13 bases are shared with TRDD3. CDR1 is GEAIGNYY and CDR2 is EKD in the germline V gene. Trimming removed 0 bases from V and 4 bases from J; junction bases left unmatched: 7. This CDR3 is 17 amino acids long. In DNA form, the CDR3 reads TGTGCCTGTGACACCCTGCGTACTGGGGGATACGACGATAAACTCATCTTT. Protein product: CACDTLRTGGYDDKLIF.

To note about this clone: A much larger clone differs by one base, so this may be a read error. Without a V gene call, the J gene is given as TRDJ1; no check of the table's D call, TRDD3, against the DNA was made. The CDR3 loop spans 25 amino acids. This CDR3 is CALGELGRYFLPPLGGYHHTDKLIF. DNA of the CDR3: TGTGCTCTTGGGGAACTAGGGCGGTACTTCCTACCCCCTCTTGGGGGATACCACCACACCGATAAACTCATCTTT.

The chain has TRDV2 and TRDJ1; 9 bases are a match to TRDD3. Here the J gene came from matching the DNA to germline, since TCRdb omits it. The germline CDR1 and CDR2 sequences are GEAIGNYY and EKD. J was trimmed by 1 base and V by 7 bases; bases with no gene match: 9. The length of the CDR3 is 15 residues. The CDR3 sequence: CAWDGLGDATDKLIF. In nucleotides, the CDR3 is TGTGCCTGGGACGGACTGGGGGACGCCACCGATAAACTCATCTTT.

CDR3 residues: CACDTVGLGAPDKLIF. CDR3 nucleotides: TGTGCCTGTGACACCGTAGGACTGGGGGCCCCCGATAAACTCATCTTT. This chain links TRDV2 with TRDJ1, with 8 bases fitting TRDD3. Germline V gene lookup returns CDR1 GEAIGNYY and CDR2 EKD. The CDR3 runs 16 residues. V was pared by 0 bases and J by 3 bases, with 8 bases of the junction left unmatched.

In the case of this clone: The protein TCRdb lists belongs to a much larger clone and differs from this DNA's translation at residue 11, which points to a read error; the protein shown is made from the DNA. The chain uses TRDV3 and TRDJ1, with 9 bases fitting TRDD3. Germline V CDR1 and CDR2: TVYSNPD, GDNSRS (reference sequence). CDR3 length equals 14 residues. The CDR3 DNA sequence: TGTGCCTTTGCCTGGTGGGGGATATCCGATAACCTCATCTTT. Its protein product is CAFAWWGISDNLIF.

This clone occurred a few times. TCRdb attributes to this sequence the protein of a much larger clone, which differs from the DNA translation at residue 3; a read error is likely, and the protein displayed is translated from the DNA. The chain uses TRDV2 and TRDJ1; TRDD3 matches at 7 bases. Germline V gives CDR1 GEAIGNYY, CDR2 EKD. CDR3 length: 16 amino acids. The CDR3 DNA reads TGTGCCCGTGACACCGTGGGGATAAGGGAGGCCGATAAACTCATCTTT. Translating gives CARDTVGIREADKLIF.